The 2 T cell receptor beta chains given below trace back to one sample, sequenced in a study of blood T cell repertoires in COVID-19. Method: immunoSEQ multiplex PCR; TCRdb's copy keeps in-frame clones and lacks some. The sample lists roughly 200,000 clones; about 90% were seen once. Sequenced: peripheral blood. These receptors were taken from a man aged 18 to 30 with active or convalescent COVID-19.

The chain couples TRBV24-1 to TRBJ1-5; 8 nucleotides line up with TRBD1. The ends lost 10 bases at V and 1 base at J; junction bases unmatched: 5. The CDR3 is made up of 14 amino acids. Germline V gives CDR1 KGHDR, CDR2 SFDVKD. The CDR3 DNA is TGTGCCACAGGACAGGGCGGGAGCAATCAGCCCCAGCATTTT. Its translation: CATGQGGSNQPQHF.

In nucleotides, the CDR3 is TGTGCCAGCAGCCCTACACGGACAGGGGACGGCGAGCAGTACTTC. Its protein is CASSPTRTGDGEQYF. The chain employs TRBV7-2 and TRBJ2-7; 9 bases match TRBD1. The V gene's germline CDR1 is SGHTA and CDR2 FQGNSA. CDR3 length: 15 amino acids. V gave up 5 bases and J gave up 6 bases; unmatched junction bases: 11.